Following are 24 T cell receptor beta chains from one sample sequenced in a study of blood T cells in healthy people across ages. Sample-barcoded 5' priming and a J-beta primer mix drove a second PCR of about 6 to 11 cycles. TCRdb re-called the 5' RACE reads with MiXCR, one entry per CDR3 protein. The table lists around 1.1 million distinct CDR3 sequences, 35% to 40% of them singletons. The sample consisted of blood. The source is a man younger than 35 in good health.

Concerning this clonotype: A clone one base away is much larger, so this may be a read error. The CDR3 bases are TGTGCCGCAGGGCCCGACTATGGCTACACCTTC. Encoded protein: CAAGPDYGYTF. The chain carries TRBV25-1 and TRBJ1-2; TRBD1 is a possible D gene (5 bases). Germline V gives CDR1 MGHDK, CDR2 SYGVNS. Trimming removed 11 bases at V and 3 bases at J, with 10 bases between. This CDR3 is 11 amino acids long.

This clonotype was counted at least ten times. The V call is TRBV7-2, the J call TRBJ1-5; TRBD1 might be the D (5 bases). The V end was cut by 5 bases, the J end by 4 bases, with 9 bases between. Germline CDR1 and CDR2: SGHTA and FQGNSA. The length of the CDR3 is 13 residues. The DNA of the CDR3 is TGTGCCAGCAGCCCTGACAGAAATCAGCCCCAGCATTTT. Translating gives CASSPDRNQPQHF.

Only one count was recorded for this clonotype. Here the CDR3 reads CSAPGDRADQPQHF. CDR3 DNA sequence: TGCAGTGCGCCCGGGGACAGGGCAGATCAGCCCCAGCATTTT. V gene TRBV20-1 combines with J gene TRBJ1-5, with TRBD1 identical over 9 bases. The trim removed 6 bases at V and 5 bases at J, leaving 8 bases unmatched. CDR3 length: 14 amino acids. Germline CDR1 and CDR2: DFQATT and SNEGSKA (reference sequence).

The chain couples TRBV7-9 to TRBJ1-1; tentative D call: TRBD1 (6 bases). The germline V and J ends were trimmed by 6 bases and 11 bases, with 19 bases remaining between them. This CDR3 has 13 amino acids. The germline V gene encodes CDR1 SEHNR and CDR2 FQNEAQ (reference sequence). CDR3 bases: TGTGCCAGCAGTTTGGGAACCTCAGGGGTGGCTTTCTTT. It yields the protein CASSLGTSGVAFF.

This clonotype came up many times. The rearrangement uses TRBV29-1 and TRBJ1-4; D not certain. The CDR3 covers 13 residues. Trimming left V 4 bases short and J 7 bases short, with 13 bases between. Germline assignment: CDR1 SQVTM and CDR2 ANQGSEA. The CDR3 bases are TGCAGCGTTGGGTCCAACCCCGGTGAAAAACTGTTTTTT. This translates into CSVGSNPGEKLFF.

This clonotype was counted only a few times. The CDR3 sequence is CATSLGSAEAFF. CDR3 in DNA: TGTGCCACCAGTCTGGGTTCGGCTGAAGCTTTCTTT. The chain recombines TRBV24-1 with TRBJ1-1; D not certain. Trimming removed 6 bases at V and 6 bases at J, with 10 bases between. CDR3 length equals 12 residues. The germline CDR1 and CDR2 sequences are KGHDR and SFDVKD.

A word on this clonotype: At one boundary the junction diverges from the germline segment, which might be a read error. The chain employs TRBV20-1 and TRBJ2-3; 10 bases align to TRBD1. The CDR3 length is 15 residues. CDR1 is DFQATT and CDR2 is SNEGSKA in the germline V gene (reference sequence). The CDR3 sequence is CSALAGQGLTGTQYF. CDR3 bases: TGCAGTGCTCTCGCGGGACAGGGGTTAACAGGTACGCAGTATTTT.

V usage is TRBV2 and J usage is TRBJ1-5, with 8 nucleotides matching TRBD1. With 5 bases clipped from V and 4 bases from J, the junction kept 7 bases outside the gene matches. Per germline, CDR1 SNHLY and CDR2 FYNNEI. This CDR3 spans 15 amino acids. For the CDR3, the DNA is TGTGCCAGCAGTATACTGGACAGGGCTAATCAGCCCCAGCATTTT. Protein: CASSILDRANQPQHF.

This clonotype appeared a few times. The gene calls are TRBV20-1 and TRBJ2-5; tentative D call: TRBD1 (6 bases). Trimming cost V 3 bases and J 1 base, with 12 bases left between them. The CDR3 covers 14 residues. Germline CDR1 and CDR2: DFQATT and SNEGSKA (reference sequence). CDR3 region: CSASEGGSQETQYF. In DNA, the CDR3 is TGCAGTGCTAGTGAAGGGGGTTCCCAAGAGACCCAGTACTTC.

This clonotype turned up a few times. Just one base apart from a much larger clone, this may be a read error. This chain uses TRBV7-8 with TRBJ2-5, with D uncertain. Per germline, CDR1 SGHVS and CDR2 FQNEAQ. V was clipped by 1 base and J by 4 bases, with 4 bases between them. This CDR3 is 12 amino acids long. CDR3 protein: CASSLDPETQYF. CDR3 DNA sequence: TGTGCCAGCAGCTTAGATCCAGAGACCCAGTACTTC.

This clonotype was observed a handful of times. V is TRBV12-3 or TRBV12-4 and J is TRBJ2-1, with D perhaps TRBD1 (6 bases). The CDR3 has 13 residues. V was pared by 6 bases and J by 9 bases, with 15 bases between. The CDR3 protein is CASSTGYEFEQFF. The CDR3, as DNA: TGTGCCAGCAGCACAGGGTACGAATTTGAGCAGTTCTTC.

With respect to this clonotype: The junction shows a germline mismatch at one end, possibly a read error. J is TRBJ2-5 and V is TRBV29-1; 7 nucleotides match TRBD1. The J call is doubtful: the DNA matches TRBJ2-7 better. This CDR3 is 12 amino acids long. The V gene's germline CDR1 is SQVTM and CDR2 ANQGSEA. The CDR3: CGVGDSGYEQYF. In DNA form, the CDR3 reads TGCGGCGTTGGGGACAGCGGATACGAGCAGTACTTC.

This clonotype came up a few times. This CDR3 reads CASKLGNSYEQYF. Here the CDR3 DNA reads TGTGCCAGCAAATTGGGCAATTCCTACGAGCAGTACTTC. The chain joins TRBV6-1 to TRBJ2-4; D unclear. The J call may be incorrect, as the DNA end agrees better with TRBJ2-7. The CDR3 extends over 13 amino acids. Per the germline V gene, CDR1 is MNHNS and CDR2 is SASEGT.

The chain is built from TRBV6-6 and TRBJ1-6; D call uncertain. This CDR3 has 14 residues. V gave up 5 bases and J gave up 11 bases, with 16 bases separating them. Germline values: CDR1 MNHNY, CDR2 SVGAGI (reference sequence). CDR3 nucleotides: TGTGCCAGCAGTAGGAACTCCCCGAACCCACCCCTCCACTTT. The encoded protein is CASSRNSPNPPLHF.

The rearrangement links TRBV20-1 to TRBJ2-3, with D uncertain. V gave up 1 base and J gave up 4 bases, with 15 bases separating them. Per germline, CDR1 DFQATT and CDR2 SNEGSKA (reference sequence). The CDR3 has 15 amino acids. The CDR3 here is CSARVELDPADTQYF. The CDR3, as DNA: TGCAGTGCTAGAGTTGAGTTGGATCCTGCAGATACGCAGTATTTT.

The chain is built from TRBV12-3 or TRBV12-4 and TRBJ2-1, with D unresolved. V was clipped by 4 bases and J by 4 bases, with 8 bases between them. This CDR3 spans 13 amino acids. Here the CDR3 reads CASSCSRYNEQFF. The DNA for the CDR3 is TGTGCCAGCAGTTGCTCTAGGTACAATGAGCAGTTCTTC.

This chain connects TRBV20-1 to TRBJ2-3; the match to TRBD1 covers 10 bases. CDR3 length: 14 residues. Germline-derived CDR1 and CDR2 are DFQATT and SNEGSKA (reference sequence). The trim removed 7 bases at V and 4 bases at J, leaving 8 bases unmatched. The CDR3 nucleotides are TGCAGTGTAACCGGGACAGGGGTTTCAGATACGCAGTATTTT. It encodes CSVTGTGVSDTQYF.

The rearrangement uses TRBV28 and TRBJ2-5; possible D gene TRBD1, 5 bases. Trimming pared 8 bases from V and 2 bases from J, leaving 12 bases between. The germline CDR1 and CDR2 sequences are MDHEN and SYDVKM. This CDR3 contains 13 residues. CDR3: CASRDSIQETQYF. In DNA form, the CDR3 reads TGTGCCAGCCGCGACAGCATTCAAGAGACCCAGTACTTC. Based on the CDR3 plus reference TRBV28 and TRBJ2-5, the full variable domain is DVKVTQSSRYLVKRTGEKVFLECVQDMDHENMFWYRQDPGLGLRLIYFSYDVKMKEKGDIPEGYSVSREKKERFSLILESASTNQTSMYLCASRDSIQETQYFGPGTRLLVL.

This clonotype was seen many times. The chain couples TRBV12-3 or TRBV12-4 to TRBJ2-3; maybe TRBD1 (6 bases). This CDR3 has 13 residues. V was trimmed by 6 bases and J by 3 bases, leaving 10 bases between them. DNA of the CDR3: TGTGCCAGCAGCCGTGACAGGACAGATACGCAGTATTTT. This sequence encodes CASSRDRTDTQYF.

This clonotype was recorded a few times. This sequence joins TRBV7-9 and TRBJ2-5; D unclear. V shed 1 base and J shed 5 bases, with 8 bases lying between them. CDR3 length equals 13 residues. Looked up from germline, CDR1 is SEHNR and CDR2 is FQNEAQ (reference sequence). CDR3: CASSLDPRETQYF. In nucleotides, the CDR3 is TGTGCCAGCAGCTTAGATCCCCGGGAGACCCAGTACTTC.

The J gene is TRBJ1-4, the V gene TRBV12-3 or TRBV12-4; D perhaps matches TRBD1 (5 bases). V lost 7 bases to trimming and J lost 11 bases, with 20 bases between them. There are 14 residues in the CDR3. The CDR3 bases are TGTGCCAGCACCCCCCCGGGGCCCCTTTTGAAACTGTTTTTT. It translates to CASTPPGPLLKLFF.

This clonotype has more than one count but fewer than ten. The rearrangement links TRBV2 to TRBJ1-1; D uncertain. Per the germline V gene, CDR1 is SNHLY and CDR2 is FYNNEI. The V end lost 4 bases, the J end lost 4 bases, and 13 bases lay between the germline ends. The CDR3 is 14 residues long. The CDR3 loop reads CASSVEEVGTEAFF. The CDR3 coding sequence is TGTGCCAGCAGTGTTGAGGAGGTAGGCACTGAAGCTTTCTTT. The variable domain in full, with the rest retrieved from reference TRBV2 and TRBJ1-1, is EPEVTQTPSHQVTQMGQEVILRCVPISNHLYFYWYRQILGQKVEFLVSFYNNEISEKSEIFDDQFSVERPDGSNFTLKIRSTKLEDSAMYFCASSVEEVGTEAFFGQGTRLTVV.

This chain connects TRBV6-1 to TRBJ1-1; D uncertain. The germline CDR1 and CDR2 sequences are MNHNS and SASEGT. CDR3 length equals 14 residues. V was trimmed by 2 bases and J by 4 bases, leaving 11 bases between them. CDR3 in amino acids: CASSESGIRTEAFF. The CDR3 DNA sequence: TGTGCCAGCAGTGAATCGGGAATTCGCACTGAAGCTTTCTTT.

The chain couples TRBV29-1 to TRBJ2-1; TRBD1 aligns across 7 bases. The length of the CDR3 is 13 residues. J gave up 5 bases and V 6 bases, and 7 bases lay outside the gene matches. CDR1 is SQVTM and CDR2 is ANQGSEA in the germline V gene. CDR3: CSVPGGPHNEQFF. The CDR3 DNA reads TGCAGCGTCCCAGGGGGACCCCACAATGAGCAGTTCTTC.